The sequence of this T cell receptor (beta chain) was determined in a study of blood T cell repertoires in COVID-19. At the level of the study: T cells, B-cell-depleted T cells, or PBMCs supplied cDNA or gDNA.

Sequenced by immunoSEQ multiplex PCR; TCRdb stores in-frame clones only, minus some. The sample has 250,000 to 300,000 clones; about 86% are singletons. The receptor was isolated from a man between 25 and 39 years old with acute COVID-19. The sequenced material came from PBMCs or T cells enriched from blood (not recorded which).

The CDR3 protein is CAWSPSWNEQFF. CDR3 nucleotide sequence: TGTGCCTGGAGTCCGAGCTGGAATGAGCAGTTCTTC. This chain uses TRBV30 with TRBJ2-1; the D is unclear. The CDR3 has 12 residues. V was trimmed by 2 bases and J by 7 bases, leaving 9 bases between them. Germline lookup yields CDR1 GTSNPN and CDR2 SVGIG (reference sequence).